The 28 T cell receptor beta chains reported below all come from one sample, sequenced in a study of OX40 agonist ivuxolimab in advanced cancers. Method: immunoSEQ multiplex PCR; TCRdb's copy keeps in-frame clones and lacks some. This table holds tens of thousands of clones, about 86% found once. The sequencing here drew on CD4+ or CD8+ T cells sorted from blood, taken in a trial of the OX40 agonist ivuxolimab. These receptors were obtained from an adult with an advanced solid tumor such as melanoma, head and neck, liver or kidney cancer.

The gene calls are TRBV7-3 and TRBJ2-1; D remains ambiguous. This CDR3 has 17 amino acids. Germline-derived CDR1 and CDR2 are SGHTA and FQGTGA. Trimming removed 3 bases at V and 2 bases at J, with 17 bases between. CDR3 in DNA: TGTGCCAGCAGCTTGACCGTTCCTAGTGGGCCCTACAATGAGCAGTTCTTC. Translating it yields CASSLTVPSGPYNEQFF.

The CDR3 here is CAWYRFGFTEAFF. The CDR3 nucleotides read TGTGCCTGGTACAGGTTTGGGTTCACTGAAGCTTTCTTT. The chain has TRBV30 and TRBJ1-1; TRBD1 is a possible D gene (5 bases). The germline V gene has CDR1 GTSNPN and CDR2 SVGIG (reference sequence). The CDR3 consists of 13 residues. Trimming cost V 5 bases and J 4 bases, with 14 bases left between them.

The CDR3 is CASSLLAMNTEAFF. The CDR3 DNA reads as TGTGCCAGCAGCTTATTGGCAATGAACACTGAAGCTTTCTTT. This chain uses TRBV7-9 with TRBJ1-1; no clear D. V shed 2 bases and J shed 0 bases, with 7 bases lying between them. This CDR3 comprises 14 residues. Per germline, CDR1 SEHNR and CDR2 FQNEAQ (reference sequence).

In its sample, this clone is medium-sized (0.01 to 0.1%). The CDR3 DNA reads TGTGCCAGCAGCTTGGGGAACAGAGACACCGGGGAGCTGTTTTTT. Amino acid sequence: CASSLGNRDTGELFF. The chain couples TRBV5-4 to TRBJ2-2; D gene ambiguous. The CDR3 totals 15 residues. The V end was cut by 0 bases, the J end by 3 bases, with 9 bases between. CDR1 is SGHNT, CDR2 YYREEE, per germline (reference sequence).

In its sample, this clone was seen a few times. The rearrangement joins TRBV5-1 to TRBJ2-2; D unresolved. This CDR3 is 15 amino acids long. Germline V gene lookup returns CDR1 SGHRS and CDR2 YFSETQ. The V end was cut by 0 bases, the J end by 0 bases, with 6 bases between. The CDR3 is CASSLVASNTGELFF. For the CDR3, the DNA is TGCGCCAGCAGCTTGGTGGCCTCGAACACCGGGGAGCTGTTTTTT.

This chain connects TRBV4-2 to TRBJ1-5; D gene unclear. Germline V gene data show CDR1 as LGHNA and CDR2 as YNFKEQ. Trimming left V 1 base short and J 4 bases short, with 5 bases between. The CDR3 is made up of 13 amino acids. The chain's CDR3 is CASSQGRNQPQHF. The CDR3 bases are TGTGCCAGCAGCCAAGGAAGGAATCAGCCCCAGCATTTT.

This clone has a single count. The chain employs TRBV5-1 and TRBJ2-7; 7 bases line up with TRBD1. V lost 2 bases, J lost 0 bases, and 5 bases stayed unmatched. CDR1 and CDR2 from the germline V gene are SGHRS and YFSETQ. The CDR3 consists of 15 residues. The CDR3 sequence is CASSFLTGTSYEQYF. Here the CDR3 DNA reads TGCGCCAGCAGCTTCCTGACAGGGACCTCCTACGAGCAGTACTTC.

V gene TRBV18 combines with J gene TRBJ1-1; 8 bases fit TRBD1. Looked up from germline, CDR1 is KGHSH and CDR2 is LQKENI. The CDR3 is made up of 13 amino acids. V lost 5 bases to trimming and J lost 10 bases; unmatched junction nucleotides: 9. The CDR3 nucleotides are TGTGCCAGCTCATCCGGACAGGGTTTTCGAGCTTTCTTT. It yields the protein CASSSGQGFRAFF.

V gene TRBV5-1 combines with J gene TRBJ2-5; 7 nucleotides agree with TRBD1. J lost 5 bases, V lost 2 bases, and 6 bases had no gene match. Germline CDR1 is SGHRS and CDR2 is YFSETQ. The CDR3 consists of 14 residues. CDR3 loop: CASSLTGDSETQYF. The CDR3 nucleotides read TGCGCCAGCAGCTTAACAGGGGATTCGGAGACCCAGTACTTC. Combining the CDR3 with reference TRBV5-1 and TRBJ2-5 gives the whole variable domain KAGVTQTPRYLIKTRGQQVTLSCSPISGHRSVSWYQQTPGQGLQFLFEYFSETQRNKGNFPGRFSGRQFSNSRSEMNVSTLELGDSALYLCASSLTGDSETQYFGPGTRLLVL.

The chain has TRBV9 and TRBJ1-2; 8 bases line up with TRBD1. J gave up 7 bases and V 1 base, and 15 bases lay outside the gene matches. Germline assignment: CDR1 SGDLS and CDR2 YYNGEE. This CDR3 contains 17 residues. The chain's CDR3 is CASSVFLTGDKSGGYTF. DNA of the CDR3: TGTGCCAGCAGCGTATTTCTGACAGGGGATAAGAGCGGTGGCTACACCTTC.

The gene calls are TRBV27 and TRBJ1-4; 9 bases line up with TRBD1. CDR1 is MNHEY and CDR2 is SMNVEV in the germline V gene (reference sequence). The CDR3 totals 15 residues. Trimming took 6 bases from V and 8 from J; bases not matched to a gene: 10. The CDR3 nucleotides are TGTGCCAGCAGCCCTAGACAGGGGGTCTCGGAAAAACTGTTTTTT. This encodes CASSPRQGVSEKLFF.

The chain combines TRBV6-5 with TRBJ1-2, with 7 nucleotides matching TRBD1. The ends lost 5 bases at V and 4 bases at J; junction bases unmatched: 7. CDR1 MNHEY and CDR2 SVGAGI come from the germline V gene. This CDR3 region has 14 residues. Here the CDR3 reads CASSPDRARYGYTF. The CDR3 DNA sequence: TGTGCCAGCAGTCCCGACAGGGCCCGCTATGGCTACACCTTC.

CDR3 sequence: CASRGGQGLTYEQYF. The DNA for the CDR3 is TGTGCCAGCAGAGGGGGACAGGGGTTAACCTACGAGCAGTACTTC. The J gene is TRBJ2-7, the V gene TRBV6-1, with 10 bases that match TRBD1. The V gene end was trimmed by 6 bases and the J gene end by 2 bases; junction bases not matched to a gene: 7. The V gene's germline CDR1 is MNHNS and CDR2 SASEGT. CDR3 size: 15 residues.

The CDR3: CASSPGQGNYEQYF. The CDR3 DNA follows: TGTGCCAGCTCTCCGGGACAGGGGAACTACGAGCAGTACTTC. The chain has TRBV18 and TRBJ2-7; 10 bases align to TRBD1. The CDR3 has 14 amino acids. V shed 6 bases, J shed 3 bases, and the junction held 5 bases outside the gene matches. Germline assignment: CDR1 KGHSH and CDR2 LQKENI.

V is TRBV18 and J is TRBJ2-5; D gene unclear. Gene TRBJ2-7 matches the end of the DNA better, so the J call may be wrong. Germline CDR1 reads KGHSH; CDR2 reads LQKENI. The CDR3 sequence is 16 residues long. The DNA of the CDR3 is TGTGCCAGCTCAACGGGTTCTGTTGACGGACCCTACGAGCAGTACTTC. This translates into CASSTGSVDGPYEQYF.

This clone was recorded only once. The chain is built from TRBV6-1 and TRBJ2-1; D remains unclear. The V gene lost 0 bases and the J gene lost 6 bases, with 12 bases spanning the gap. Germline assignment: CDR1 MNHNS and CDR2 SASEGT. CDR3 size: 15 residues. CDR3 in DNA: TGTGCCAGCAGTGAAGCCGTGTTAGGGCTCAATGAGCAGTTCTTC. It is translated as CASSEAVLGLNEQFF.

V gene TRBV18 combines with J gene TRBJ1-1; 8 nucleotides line up with TRBD1. After removal of 4 bases from V and 1 base from J, the junction contained 5 bases not matched to a gene. CDR1 and CDR2 from the germline V gene are KGHSH and LQKENI. The CDR3 is made up of 15 amino acids. CDR3 in DNA: TGTGCCAGCTCACAACGGACAGGGAGGAACACTGAAGCTTTCTTT. Protein: CASSQRTGRNTEAFF.

This chain uses TRBV4-1 with TRBJ2-5; TRBD1 aligns across 8 bases. Germline V gene sequence: CDR1 MGHRA, CDR2 YSYEKL. V shed 4 bases, J shed 2 bases, and the junction held 3 bases outside the gene matches. This CDR3 is 14 amino acids long. The DNA of the CDR3 is TGCGCCAGCAGCCTTAGGACAGGGCAAGAGACCCAGTACTTC. Protein: CASSLRTGQETQYF.

The chain has TRBV6-1 and TRBJ1-1; tentative D call: TRBD1 (5 bases). CDR3 size: 13 residues. Germline assignment: CDR1 MNHNS and CDR2 SASEGT. The V end was cut by 2 bases, the J end by 8 bases, with 12 bases between. The CDR3 loop is CASSEPEQAEAFF. The CDR3 DNA sequence: TGTGCCAGCAGTGAACCCGAACAGGCGGAAGCTTTCTTT.

The J gene is TRBJ2-7, the V gene TRBV6-1; 11 nucleotides agree with TRBD1. Germline CDR1 and CDR2: MNHNS and SASEGT. CDR3 length equals 15 residues. Trimming at V came to 4 bases and at J to 4 bases, leaving 6 bases not matched to a gene. The CDR3 bases are TGTGCCAGCAGTGGGGACAGGGGGGGTAGTTACGAGCAGTACTTC. Translating it yields CASSGDRGGSYEQYF.

A word on this clone: A junction boundary mismatches the germline segment, possibly from a read error. The identical CDR3 is also encoded by other nucleotide sequences in the sample. The V and J genes are TRBV5-4 and TRBJ1-2; no definite D call. This CDR3 is 18 amino acids long. Per the germline V gene, CDR1 is SGHNT and CDR2 is YYREEE (reference sequence). The CDR3 protein is CASSLVGRTASLDYGYTF. For the CDR3, the DNA is TGTGCCAGTAGCTTGGTCGGTAGAACCGCTAGTTTGGACTATGGCTACACCTTC.

This clone was seen a handful of times. V and J are TRBV10-2 and TRBJ1-6; TRBD1 matches 8 bases. CDR1 is WSHSY and CDR2 is SAAADI in the germline V gene. After removal of 7 bases from V and 3 bases from J, the junction contained 2 bases not matched to a gene. The CDR3 has 14 residues. The CDR3 nucleotides are TGCGCCAGCATGGGGACAGGCTATAATTCACCCCTCCACTTT. Its protein is CASMGTGYNSPLHF.

The rearrangement uses TRBV27 and TRBJ2-4; D tentatively reads TRBD1 or TRBD2 (5 bases each). Germline CDR1 reads MNHEY; CDR2 reads SMNVEV (reference sequence). The V gene lost 10 bases and the J gene lost 2 bases, with 12 bases spanning the gap. This CDR3 has 13 amino acids. The CDR3: CATWGSTKNIQYF. CDR3 nucleotide sequence: TGTGCCACCTGGGGGTCGACCAAAAACATTCAGTACTTC.

The chain couples TRBV14 to TRBJ1-2; D may be TRBD1 (5 bases). This CDR3 region has 14 residues. The germline V and J ends were trimmed by 4 bases and 1 base, with 10 bases remaining between them. Per the germline V gene, CDR1 is SGHDN and CDR2 is FVKESK. The DNA for the CDR3 is TGTGCCAGCAGCCGAACGACAGTTAACTATGGCTACACCTTC. It yields the protein CASSRTTVNYGYTF. Drawing the rest from reference TRBV14 and TRBJ1-2, the complete variable domain is EAGVTQFPSHSVIEKGQTVTLRCDPISGHDNLYWYRRVMGKEIKFLLHFVKESKQDESGMPNNRFLAERTGGTYSTLKVQPAELEDSGVYFCASSRTTVNYGYTFGSGTRLTVV.

In DNA form, the CDR3 reads TGTGCCAGCAGCCGTCAAAGGAACTATGGCTACACCTTC. Translating gives CASSRQRNYGYTF. The chain joins TRBV7-2 to TRBJ1-2, with no clear D. Trimming stripped 5 bases from V and 2 bases from J, with 9 bases between. This CDR3 has 13 amino acids. Per the germline V gene, CDR1 is SGHTA and CDR2 is FQGNSA.

This clone was found once. The genes are TRBV6-5 and TRBJ1-2, with TRBD1 as a possible D gene (5 bases). This CDR3 contains 13 residues. V dropped 7 bases and J dropped 4 bases, with 13 bases sitting between them. The germline V gene encodes CDR1 MNHEY and CDR2 SVGAGI. The CDR3 is CASIRGRGYGYTF. The DNA for the CDR3 is TGTGCCAGCATCCGGGGCCGCGGCTATGGCTACACCTTC.

A note on this clone: An end of the junction differs from the germline gene, which may be a read error. The rearrangement uses TRBV18 and TRBJ1-5; D is unresolved. The germline CDR1 and CDR2 sequences are KGHSH and LQKENI. The CDR3 has 16 amino acids. The CDR3 loop reads CASTPTAAGGNQPQHF. CDR3 nucleotide sequence: TGTGCCAGCACACCGACCGCAGCTGGTGGCAATCAGCCCCAGCATTTT.

This chain uses TRBV27 with TRBJ1-1, with unresolved D. V was trimmed by 8 bases and J by 4 bases, leaving 17 bases between them. Germline values: CDR1 MNHEY, CDR2 SMNVEV (reference sequence). The CDR3 is 14 residues long. The CDR3 DNA reads TGTGCCAGCGCCCCCGGCGGGCGGACCACTGAAGCTTTCTTT. This translates into CASAPGGRTTEAFF.